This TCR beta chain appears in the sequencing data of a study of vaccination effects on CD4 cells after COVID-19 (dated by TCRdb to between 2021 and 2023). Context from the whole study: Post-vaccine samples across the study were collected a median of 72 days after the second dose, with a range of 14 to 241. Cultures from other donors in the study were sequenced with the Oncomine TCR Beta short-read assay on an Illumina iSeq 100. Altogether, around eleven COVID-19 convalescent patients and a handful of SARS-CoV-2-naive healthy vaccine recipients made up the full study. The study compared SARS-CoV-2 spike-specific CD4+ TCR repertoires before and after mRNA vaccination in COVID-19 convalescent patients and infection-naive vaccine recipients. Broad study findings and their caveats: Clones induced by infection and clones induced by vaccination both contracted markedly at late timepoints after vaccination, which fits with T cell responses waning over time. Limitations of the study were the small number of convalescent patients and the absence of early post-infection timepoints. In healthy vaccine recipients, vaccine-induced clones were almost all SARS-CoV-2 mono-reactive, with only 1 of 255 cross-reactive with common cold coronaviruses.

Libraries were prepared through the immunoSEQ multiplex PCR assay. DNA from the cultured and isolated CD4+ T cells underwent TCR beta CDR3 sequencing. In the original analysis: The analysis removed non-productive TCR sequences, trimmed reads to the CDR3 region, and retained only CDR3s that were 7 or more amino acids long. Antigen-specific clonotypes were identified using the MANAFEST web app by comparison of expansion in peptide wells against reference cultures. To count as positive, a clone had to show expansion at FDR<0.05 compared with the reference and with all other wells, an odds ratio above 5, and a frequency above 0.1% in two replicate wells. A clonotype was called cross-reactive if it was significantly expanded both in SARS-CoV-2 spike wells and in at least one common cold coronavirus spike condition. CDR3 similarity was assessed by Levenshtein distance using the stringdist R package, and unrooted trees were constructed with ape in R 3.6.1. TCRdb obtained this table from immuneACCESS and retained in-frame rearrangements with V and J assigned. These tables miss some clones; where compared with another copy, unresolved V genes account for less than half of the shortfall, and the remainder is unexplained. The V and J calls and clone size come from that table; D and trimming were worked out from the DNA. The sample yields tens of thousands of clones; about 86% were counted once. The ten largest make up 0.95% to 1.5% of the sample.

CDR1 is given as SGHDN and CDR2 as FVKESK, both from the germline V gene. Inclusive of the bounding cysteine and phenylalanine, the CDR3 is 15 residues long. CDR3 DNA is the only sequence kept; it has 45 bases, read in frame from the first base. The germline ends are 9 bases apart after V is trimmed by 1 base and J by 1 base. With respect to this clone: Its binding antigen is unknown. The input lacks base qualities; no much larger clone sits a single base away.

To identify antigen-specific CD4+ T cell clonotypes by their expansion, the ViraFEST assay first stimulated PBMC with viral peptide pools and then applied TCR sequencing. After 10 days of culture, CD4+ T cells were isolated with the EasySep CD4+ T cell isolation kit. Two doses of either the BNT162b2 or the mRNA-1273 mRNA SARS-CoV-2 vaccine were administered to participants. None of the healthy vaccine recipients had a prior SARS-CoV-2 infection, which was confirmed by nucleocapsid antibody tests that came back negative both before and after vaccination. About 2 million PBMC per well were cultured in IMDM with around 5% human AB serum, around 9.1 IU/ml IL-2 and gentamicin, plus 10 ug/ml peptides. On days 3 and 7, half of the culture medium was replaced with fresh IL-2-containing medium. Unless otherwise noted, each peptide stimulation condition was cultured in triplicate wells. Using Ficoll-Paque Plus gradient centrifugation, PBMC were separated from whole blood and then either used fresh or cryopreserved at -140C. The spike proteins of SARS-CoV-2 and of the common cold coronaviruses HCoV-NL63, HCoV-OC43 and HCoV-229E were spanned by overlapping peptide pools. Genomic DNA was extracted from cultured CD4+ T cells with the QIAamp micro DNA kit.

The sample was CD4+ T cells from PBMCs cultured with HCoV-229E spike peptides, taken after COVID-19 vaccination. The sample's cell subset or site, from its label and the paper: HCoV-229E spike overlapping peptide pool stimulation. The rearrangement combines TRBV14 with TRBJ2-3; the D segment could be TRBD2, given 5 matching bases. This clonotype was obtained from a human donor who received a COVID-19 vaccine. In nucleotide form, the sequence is TGTGCCAGCAGCCAAGGGGGAGAGGGCACAGATACGCAGTATTTT. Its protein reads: CASSQGGEGTDTQYF. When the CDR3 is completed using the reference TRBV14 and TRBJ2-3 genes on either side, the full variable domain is EAGVTQFPSHSVIEKGQTVTLRCDPISGHDNLYWYRRVMGKEIKFLLHFVKESKQDESGMPNNRFLAERTGGTYSTLKVQPAELEDSGVYFCASSQGGEGTDTQYFGPGTRLTVL.